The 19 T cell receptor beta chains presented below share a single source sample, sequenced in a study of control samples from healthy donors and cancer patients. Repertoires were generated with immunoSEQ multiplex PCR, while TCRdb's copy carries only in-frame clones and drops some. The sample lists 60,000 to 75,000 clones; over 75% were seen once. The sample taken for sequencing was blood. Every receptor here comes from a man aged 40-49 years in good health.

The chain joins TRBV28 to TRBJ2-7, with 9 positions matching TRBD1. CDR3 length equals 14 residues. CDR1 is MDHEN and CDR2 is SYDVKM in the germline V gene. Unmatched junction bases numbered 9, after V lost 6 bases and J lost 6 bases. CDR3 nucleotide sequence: TGTGCCAGCAGCTGGACAGGGGAGTTTTTCGAGCAGTACTTC. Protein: CASSWTGEFFEQYF.

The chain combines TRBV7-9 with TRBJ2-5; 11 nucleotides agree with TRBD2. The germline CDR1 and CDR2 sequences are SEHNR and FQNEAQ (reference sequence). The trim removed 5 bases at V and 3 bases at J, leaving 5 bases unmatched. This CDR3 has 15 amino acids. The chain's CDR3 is CASSPSGRKEETQYF. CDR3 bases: TGTGCCAGCAGCCCTAGCGGGAGGAAAGAAGAGACCCAGTACTTC.

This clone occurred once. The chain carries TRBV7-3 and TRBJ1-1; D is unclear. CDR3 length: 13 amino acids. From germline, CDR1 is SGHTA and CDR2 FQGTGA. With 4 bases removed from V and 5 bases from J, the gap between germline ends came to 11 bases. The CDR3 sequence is CASSSTGWTEAFF. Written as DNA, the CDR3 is TGTGCCAGCAGCTCCACGGGGTGGACTGAAGCTTTCTTT. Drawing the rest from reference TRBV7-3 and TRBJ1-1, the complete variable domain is GAGVSQTPSNKVTEKGKYVELRCDPISGHTALYWYRQSLGQGPEFLIYFQGTGAADDSGLPNDRFFAVRPEGSVSTLKIQRTERGDSAVYLCASSSTGWTEAFFGQGTRLTVV.

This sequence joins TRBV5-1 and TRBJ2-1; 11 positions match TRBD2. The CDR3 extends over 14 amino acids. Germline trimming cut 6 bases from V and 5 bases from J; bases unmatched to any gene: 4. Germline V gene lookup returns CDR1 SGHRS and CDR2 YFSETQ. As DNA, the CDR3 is TGCGCCAGCAACATAGCGGGAGGGCACAATGAGCAGTTCTTC. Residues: CASNIAGGHNEQFF. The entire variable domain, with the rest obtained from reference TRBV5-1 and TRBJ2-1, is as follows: KAGVTQTPRYLIKTRGQQVTLSCSPISGHRSVSWYQQTPGQGLQFLFEYFSETQRNKGNFPGRFSGRQFSNSRSEMNVSTLELGDSALYLCASNIAGGHNEQFFGPGTRLTVL.

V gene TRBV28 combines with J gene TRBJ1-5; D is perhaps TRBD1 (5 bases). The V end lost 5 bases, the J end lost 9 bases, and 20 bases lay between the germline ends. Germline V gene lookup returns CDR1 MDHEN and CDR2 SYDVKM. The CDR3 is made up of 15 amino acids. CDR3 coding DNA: TGTGCCAGCAGTCGTCCCGGGACGGTTTTGGGGCCCCAGCATTTT. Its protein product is CASSRPGTVLGPQHF.

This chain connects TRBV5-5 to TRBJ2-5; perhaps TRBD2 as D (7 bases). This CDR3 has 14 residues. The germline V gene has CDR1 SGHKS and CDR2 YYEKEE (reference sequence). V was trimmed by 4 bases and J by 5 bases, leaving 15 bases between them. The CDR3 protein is CASSPTGRGETQYF. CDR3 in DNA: TGTGCCAGCAGCCCAACAGGGAGGGGGGAGACCCAGTACTTC. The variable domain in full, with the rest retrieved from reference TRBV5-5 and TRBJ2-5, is DAGVTQSPTHLIKTRGQQVTLRCSPISGHKSVSWYQQVLGQGPQFIFQYYEKEERGRGNFPDRFSARQFPNYSSELNVNALLLGDSALYLCASSPTGRGETQYFGPGTRLLVL.

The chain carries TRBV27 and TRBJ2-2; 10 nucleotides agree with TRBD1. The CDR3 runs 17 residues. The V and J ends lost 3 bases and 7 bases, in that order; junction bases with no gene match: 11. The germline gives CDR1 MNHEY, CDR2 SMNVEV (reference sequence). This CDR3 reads CASSFRTGTGVIGELFF. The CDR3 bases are TGTGCCAGCAGTTTTCGTACCGGGACAGGGGTCATCGGGGAGCTGTTTTTT.

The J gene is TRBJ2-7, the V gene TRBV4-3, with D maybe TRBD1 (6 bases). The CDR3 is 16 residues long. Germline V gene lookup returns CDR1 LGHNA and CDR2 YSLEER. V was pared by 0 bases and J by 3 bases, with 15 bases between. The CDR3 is CASSQDGGGSFYEQYF. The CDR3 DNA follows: TGCGCCAGCAGCCAAGATGGGGGCGGGTCCTTCTACGAGCAGTACTTC.

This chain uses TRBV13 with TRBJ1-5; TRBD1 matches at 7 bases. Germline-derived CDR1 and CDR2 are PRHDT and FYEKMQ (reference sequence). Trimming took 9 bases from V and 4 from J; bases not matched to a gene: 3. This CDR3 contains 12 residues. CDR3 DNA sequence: TGTGCCAGTCGACAGGGTAATCAGCCCCAGCATTTT. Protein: CASRQGNQPQHF.

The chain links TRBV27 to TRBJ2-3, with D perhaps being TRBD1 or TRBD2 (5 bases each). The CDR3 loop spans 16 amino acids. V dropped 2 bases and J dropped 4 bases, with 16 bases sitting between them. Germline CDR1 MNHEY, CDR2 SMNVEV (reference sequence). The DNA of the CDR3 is TGTGCCAGCAGTTTAATGGCAGCGAGGGGTCCAGATACGCAGTATTTT. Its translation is CASSLMAARGPDTQYF.

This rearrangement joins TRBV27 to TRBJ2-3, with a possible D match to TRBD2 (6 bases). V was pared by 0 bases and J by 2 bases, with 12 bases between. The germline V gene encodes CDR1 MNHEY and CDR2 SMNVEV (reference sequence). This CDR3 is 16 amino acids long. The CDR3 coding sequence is TGTGCCAGCAGTTTATCCTACGGGAGATACACAGATACGCAGTATTTT. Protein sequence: CASSLSYGRYTDTQYF.

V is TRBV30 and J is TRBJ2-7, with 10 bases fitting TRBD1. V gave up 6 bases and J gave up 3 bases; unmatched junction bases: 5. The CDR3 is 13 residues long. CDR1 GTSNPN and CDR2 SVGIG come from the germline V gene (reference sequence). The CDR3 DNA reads TGTGCCTGCAAAGGGACAGGGGACTACGAGCAGTACTTC. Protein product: CACKGTGDYEQYF.

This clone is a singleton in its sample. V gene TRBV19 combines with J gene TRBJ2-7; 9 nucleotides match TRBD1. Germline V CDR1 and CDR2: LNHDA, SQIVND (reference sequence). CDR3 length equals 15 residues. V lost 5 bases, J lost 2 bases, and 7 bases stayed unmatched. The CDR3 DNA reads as TGTGCCAGTAGTCTGGGACAGGGAGCAACCTACGAGCAGTACTTC. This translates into CASSLGQGATYEQYF.

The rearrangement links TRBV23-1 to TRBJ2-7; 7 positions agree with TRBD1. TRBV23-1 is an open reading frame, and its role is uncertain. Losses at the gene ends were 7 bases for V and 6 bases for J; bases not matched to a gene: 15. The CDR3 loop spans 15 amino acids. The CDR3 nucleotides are TGCGCCAGCAACAGGAAAGGACAGGACGATGGCGAGCAGTACTTC. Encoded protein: CASNRKGQDDGEQYF.

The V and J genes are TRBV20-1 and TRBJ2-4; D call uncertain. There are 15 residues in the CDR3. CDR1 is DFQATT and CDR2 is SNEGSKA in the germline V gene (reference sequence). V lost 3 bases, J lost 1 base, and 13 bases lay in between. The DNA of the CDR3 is TGCAGTGCTAGTTCGGAAGGGTGGGCCAAAAACATTCAGTACTTC. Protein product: CSASSEGWAKNIQYF.

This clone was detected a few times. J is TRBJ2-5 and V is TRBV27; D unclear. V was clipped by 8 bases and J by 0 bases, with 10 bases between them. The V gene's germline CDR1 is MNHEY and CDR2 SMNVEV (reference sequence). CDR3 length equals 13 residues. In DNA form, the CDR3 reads TGTGCCAGCTCAGCGCCCAACCAAGAGACCCAGTACTTC. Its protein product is CASSAPNQETQYF.

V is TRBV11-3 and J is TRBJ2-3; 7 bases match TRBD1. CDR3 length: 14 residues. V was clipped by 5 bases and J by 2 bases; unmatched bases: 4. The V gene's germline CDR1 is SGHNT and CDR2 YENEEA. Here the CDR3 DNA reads TGTGCCAGCAGCCCCGGACAGGCCACAGATACGCAGTATTTT. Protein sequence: CASSPGQATDTQYF.

The CDR3 DNA follows: TGTGCCAGTACCTCCTTAGAGGCTCAGCCCCAGCATTTT. It encodes CASTSLEAQPQHF. The chain is built from TRBV19 and TRBJ1-5; no reliable D call. Germline lookup yields CDR1 LNHDA and CDR2 SQIVND (reference sequence). The ends were cut back, 7 bases at V and 6 bases at J, with 13 bases in the middle. The CDR3 loop spans 13 amino acids.

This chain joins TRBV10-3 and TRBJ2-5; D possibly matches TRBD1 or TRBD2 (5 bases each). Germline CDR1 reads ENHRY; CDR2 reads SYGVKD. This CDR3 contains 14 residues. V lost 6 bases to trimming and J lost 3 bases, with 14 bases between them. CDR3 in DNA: TGTGCCATCAGCAACGGGGCCGGGGAAGAGACCCAGTACTTC. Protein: CAISNGAGEETQYF.